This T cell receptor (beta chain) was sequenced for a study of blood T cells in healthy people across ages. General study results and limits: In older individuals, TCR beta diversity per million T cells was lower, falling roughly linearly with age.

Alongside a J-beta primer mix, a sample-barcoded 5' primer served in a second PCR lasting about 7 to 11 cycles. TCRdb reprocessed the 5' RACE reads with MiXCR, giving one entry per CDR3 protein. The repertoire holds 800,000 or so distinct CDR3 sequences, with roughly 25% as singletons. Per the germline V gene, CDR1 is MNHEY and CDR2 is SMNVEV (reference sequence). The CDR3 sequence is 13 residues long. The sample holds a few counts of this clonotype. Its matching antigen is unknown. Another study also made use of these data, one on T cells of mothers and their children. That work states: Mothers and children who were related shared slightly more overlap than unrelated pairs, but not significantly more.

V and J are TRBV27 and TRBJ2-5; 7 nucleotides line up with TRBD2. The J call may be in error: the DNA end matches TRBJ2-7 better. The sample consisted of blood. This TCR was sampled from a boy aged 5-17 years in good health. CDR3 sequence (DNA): TGTGCCACTAAGAGGGACTACACCTACGAGCAGTACTTC. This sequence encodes CATKRDYTYEQYF.